The source of this T cell receptor (beta chain) is a study of cytomegalovirus exposure and HLA in healthy donors. At the level of the study: Early released data comprised 80 million to 90 million unique TCRs from HLA-typed donors.

The germline gives CDR1 SGHAT, CDR2 FQNNGV. This CDR3 is built from 14 residues. With 1 base removed from V and 10 bases from J, the gap between germline ends came to 13 bases. Notes on this clone: Its cognate antigen is unknown.

Findings of the study overall: As a later analysis showed, a missense DCLRE1C variant was linked to trimming of TCR beta V- and J-genes. Sequencing had likely introduced a cluster of highly shared sequence variants as an artifact.

PCR amplification relied on 60 Vbeta primers (plus 13 Jbeta primers). Clones were sequenced by immunoSEQ multiplex PCR, and TCRdb holds only the in-frame ones, with some missing. Of 70,000 to 100,000 clones listed, approximately 80% are singletons. This clonotype was obtained from a man between 18 and 29 years old in good health and CMV-seronegative. Sequencing was done on a sample of PBMCs. The chain joins TRBV11-2 to TRBJ1-4; no reliable D call. The DNA of the CDR3 is TGTGCCAGCAGCTTAGGGGCGGTTCGGGGAAAACTGTTTTTT. Translating it yields CASSLGAVRGKLFF.